This entry concerns a single T cell receptor beta chain. Its antigen is still unknown. Amplification targeted TCR beta CDR3 regions from RNA transcripts. A set of HTBI primers served as the primers for a first-round RT-PCR of the TCR CDR3. TCRdb re-analysed the multiplex PCR reads in MiXCR, keeping a single row per CDR3 protein. The sample records 300,000 to 450,000 distinct CDR3 sequences, around a quarter being singletons. The CDR3 extends over 15 amino acids. V shed 6 bases and J 6 bases; nucleotides not matched to a gene: 8. This sample stems from a study of T cells in Graves' hyperthyroidism and ophthalmopathy. Study conclusions and caveats: Appearing also in blood were most of the thyroid clonotypes expanded above 0.001.

Uncontrolled infection, other autoimmune disease, pregnancy or lactation disqualified patients from enrolment. Together with thyroid ultrasound, orbital computed tomography, serum thyroxine and TRAb, clinical symptoms were used for diagnoses. Sequencing was done on a sample of blood. The TCR was taken from a man aged 45 to 65 with Graves' hyperthyroidism. The gene calls are TRBV12-3 or TRBV12-4 and TRBJ1-6, with TRBD1 matching over 7 bases. This CDR3 reads CASSPGTVGNSPLHF. CDR3 in DNA: TGTGCCAGCAGCCCCGGGACAGTTGGTAATTCACCCCTCCACTTT.